The 2 T cell receptor beta chains below all came from one sample that was sequenced in a study of OX40 agonist ivuxolimab in advanced cancers. Receptors were amplified or captured by the immunoSEQ multiplex PCR assay. TCRdb re-hosts the immuneACCESS table, in-frame sequences only. Its copies lack some clones; in the studies checked, an unresolved V gene accounts for under half of them, and the cause for the rest is not known. The sample table lists tens of thousands of clones, roughly 85% of them with a count of one. The top ten constitute 1.2% of the sample. Source: CD4+ or CD8+ T cells sorted from blood, taken in a trial of the OX40 agonist ivuxolimab. The receptor set was obtained from an adult with an advanced solid tumor such as melanoma, head and neck, liver or kidney cancer.

The chain combines TRBV11-2 with TRBJ2-3; 7 bases align to TRBD1. With 0 bases clipped from V and 4 bases from J, the junction kept 1 base outside the gene matches. This CDR3 is 14 amino acids long. CDR1 is SGHAT, CDR2 FQNNGV, per germline. CDR3 bases: TGTGCCAGCAGCTTAGAAACAGGGGCAGATACGCAGTATTTT. The encoded protein is CASSLETGADTQYF. The full variable domain, with the rest looked up from reference TRBV11-2 and TRBJ2-3, is EAGVAQSPRYKIIEKRQSVAFWCNPISGHATLYWYQQILGQGPKLLIQFQNNGVVDDSQLPKDRFSAERLKGVDSTLKIQPAKLEDSAVYLCASSLETGADTQYFGPGTRLTVL.

Worth noting for this clone: Different DNA sequences within this sample yield the same CDR3. The V gene is TRBV30, the J gene TRBJ2-7; D is perhaps TRBD2 (7 bases). The CDR3 has 12 residues. Trimming cost V 0 bases and J 7 bases, with 10 bases left between them. Germline V gene data show CDR1 as GTSNPN and CDR2 as SVGIG (reference sequence). For the CDR3, the DNA is TGTGCCTGGAGTGTACAGGGAGGGGAGCAGTACTTC. Residues: CAWSVQGGEQYF.